This is a list of T cell receptor beta chains from one sample in a study of OX40 agonist ivuxolimab in advanced cancers. Clones were sequenced by immunoSEQ multiplex PCR, and TCRdb holds only the in-frame ones, with some missing. The table lists 45,000 to 50,000 clones, approximately 86% of them singletons. Sequencing was performed on CD4+ or CD8+ T cells sorted from blood, taken in a trial of the OX40 agonist ivuxolimab. Receptors originate from an adult with an advanced solid tumor such as melanoma, head and neck, liver or kidney cancer. Both conserved end residues are part of each CDR3. D genes are given only for firm matches.

j_call: TRBJ2-1
d_call: -
v_call: TRBV7-9
cdr3_aa: CASSPTPGTWFF
cdr3_nt: TGTGCCAGCAGCCCAACCCCCGGGACGTGGTTCTTC

j_call: TRBJ1-3
d_call: -
v_call: TRBV5-8
cdr3_aa: CASSLGAGNTIYF
cdr3_nt: TGTGCCAGCAGCTTGGGGGCTGGAAACACCATATATTTT

j_call: TRBJ1-4
d_call: -
v_call: TRBV19
cdr3_aa: CASIRQGFGEKLFF
cdr3_nt: TGTGCCAGTATCCGTCAGGGATTTGGTGAAAAACTGTTTTTT

j_call: TRBJ2-7
d_call: -
v_call: TRBV7-8
cdr3_aa: CASSSWTDGYEQYF
cdr3_nt: TGTGCCAGCAGCTCCTGGACAGACGGCTACGAGCAGTACTTC

j_call: TRBJ1-5
d_call: TRBD1
v_call: TRBV10-2
cdr3_aa: CASSEHPDRAGQPQHF
cdr3_nt: TGCGCCAGCAGCGAACACCCGGACAGGGCCGGACAGCCCCAGCATTTT

j_call: TRBJ2-1
d_call: TRBD1
v_call: TRBV18
cdr3_aa: CASSGTGGRNEQFF
cdr3_nt: TGTGCCAGCTCGGGGACAGGGGGGCGGAATGAGCAGTTCTTC

j_call: TRBJ1-2
d_call: TRBD1
v_call: TRBV7-8
cdr3_aa: CASSLGQGTYGYTF
cdr3_nt: TGTGCCAGCAGCTTAGGACAGGGAACCTATGGCTACACCTTC

j_call: TRBJ2-1
d_call: -
v_call: TRBV11-3
cdr3_aa: CASSSSADGPQFF
cdr3_nt: TGTGCCAGCAGCTCATCAGCGGATGGCCCCCAGTTCTTC

j_call: TRBJ1-1
d_call: TRBD1
v_call: TRBV19
cdr3_aa: CASSIVGGDRKNTEAFF
cdr3_nt: TGTGCCAGTAGTATAGTCGGGGGGGACAGAAAGAACACTGAAGCTTTCTTT

j_call: TRBJ2-2
d_call: TRBD1
v_call: TRBV4-1
cdr3_aa: CASSSRDRVRGLNTGELFF
cdr3_nt: TGCGCCAGCAGCTCCCGGGACAGGGTTAGGGGGTTAAACACCGGGGAGCTGTTTTTT

j_call: TRBJ2-7
d_call: -
v_call: TRBV28
cdr3_aa: CASSLQQDEQYF
cdr3_nt: TGTGCCAGCAGTTTACAGCAGGACGAGCAGTACTTC

j_call: TRBJ2-3
d_call: TRBD1
v_call: TRBV4-2
cdr3_aa: CASSPQGADTQYF
cdr3_nt: TGTGCCAGCAGCCCCCAGGGGGCAGATACGCAGTATTTT

j_call: TRBJ1-4
d_call: -
v_call: TRBV2
cdr3_aa: CASSIKVKLFF
cdr3_nt: TGTGCCAGCAGTATTAAAGTTAAACTGTTTTTT

j_call: TRBJ1-1
d_call: TRBD1
v_call: TRBV6-5
cdr3_aa: CASSYSTGQMNTEAFF
cdr3_nt: TGTGCCAGCAGTTACTCGACGGGACAGATGAACACTGAAGCTTTCTTT